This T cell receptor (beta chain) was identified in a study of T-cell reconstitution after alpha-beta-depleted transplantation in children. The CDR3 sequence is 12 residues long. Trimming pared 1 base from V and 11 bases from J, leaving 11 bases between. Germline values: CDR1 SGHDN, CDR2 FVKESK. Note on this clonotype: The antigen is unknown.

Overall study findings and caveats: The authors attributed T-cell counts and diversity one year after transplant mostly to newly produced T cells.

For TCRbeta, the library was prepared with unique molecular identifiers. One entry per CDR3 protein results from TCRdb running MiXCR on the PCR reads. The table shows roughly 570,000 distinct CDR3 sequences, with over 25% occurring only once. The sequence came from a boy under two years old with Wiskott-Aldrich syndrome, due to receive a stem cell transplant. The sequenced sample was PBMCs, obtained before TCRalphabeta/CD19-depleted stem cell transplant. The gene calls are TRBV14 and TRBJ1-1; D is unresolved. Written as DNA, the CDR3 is TGTGCCAGCAGCCAAGTGAATCTTGAGGCTTTCTTT. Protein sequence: CASSQVNLEAFF.